This T cell receptor (beta chain) was found in a study of blood T cell repertoires in COVID-19. Looking at the study overall: Researchers got acute and convalescent COVID-19 samples from the United States, Italy and Spain. The analysed material was cDNA or gDNA that came from T cells, B-cell-depleted T cells, or PBMCs.

Participant reports of clinical history set cohort assignment. Generated by immunoSEQ multiplex PCR, the TCRdb table keeps only in-frame clones and is missing some. The sample carries over 200,000 clones, 81% recorded once. CDR1 GTSNPN and CDR2 SVGIG come from the germline V gene (reference sequence). Losses at the gene ends were 7 bases for V and 7 bases for J; bases not matched to a gene: 11. CDR3 length: 13 residues. The sequence was collected from a man aged 35-49 years who had recovered from COVID-19. Source material: PBMCs or T cells enriched from blood (not recorded which). The rearrangement joins TRBV30 to TRBJ1-2; 8 bases are shared with TRBD1. This CDR3 reads CALRGQDRFGYTF. CDR3 coding DNA: TGTGCCTTGAGGGGACAGGACCGGTTTGGCTACACCTTC. Complete variable domain (other parts from reference TRBV30 and TRBJ1-2): SQTIHQWPATLVQPVGSPLSLECTVEGTSNPNLYWYRQAAGRGLQLLFYSVGIGQISSEVPQNLSASRPQDRQFILSSKKLLLSDSGFYLCALRGQDRFGYTFGSGTRLTVV.